The entry that follows covers one T cell receptor beta chain sequence. Its antigen is currently unknown. Looked up from germline, CDR1 is MNHNS and CDR2 is SASEGT. V lost 6 bases and J lost 2, with 17 bases in between. The CDR3 runs to 16 residues. This record belongs to a study of T-cell reconstitution after alpha-beta-depleted transplantation in children. Study conclusions and caveats: T-cell numbers and diversity one year post-transplant derived largely from freshly generated T cells. In patients about two months after transplant, alpha-beta T cells reportedly arose from several hundred expanded graft clones.

Library preparation (for TCRbeta) was performed with unique molecular identifiers. TCRdb processed the PCR reads anew with MiXCR; each CDR3 protein has one entry. The sample contains about 980,000 distinct CDR3 sequences, 25% to 30% of which appear only once. The TCR was taken from a boy younger than two who had a stem cell transplant for SCID, so the T cells may come from the graft donor. This sequence joins TRBV6-1 and TRBJ1-5, with a possible D match to TRBD1 (6 bases). The sample in question was PBMCs, mostly from graft donor cells, obtained 360 days after TCRalphabeta/CD19-depleted stem cell transplant. CDR3 in amino acids: CASSPRRGAGNQPQHF. CDR3 DNA sequence: TGTGCCAGCAGCCCAAGGCGGGGGGCGGGCAATCAGCCCCAGCATTTT.